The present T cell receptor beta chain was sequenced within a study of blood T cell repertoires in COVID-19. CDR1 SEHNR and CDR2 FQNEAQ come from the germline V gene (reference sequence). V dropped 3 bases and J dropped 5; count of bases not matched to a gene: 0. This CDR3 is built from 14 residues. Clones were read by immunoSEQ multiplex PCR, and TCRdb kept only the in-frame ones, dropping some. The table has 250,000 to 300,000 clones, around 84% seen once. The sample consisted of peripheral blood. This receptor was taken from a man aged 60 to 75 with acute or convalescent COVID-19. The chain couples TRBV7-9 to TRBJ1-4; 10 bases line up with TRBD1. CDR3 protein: CASSLDRGNEKLFF. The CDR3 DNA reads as TGTGCCAGCAGCTTGGACAGGGGGAATGAAAAACTGTTTTTT.